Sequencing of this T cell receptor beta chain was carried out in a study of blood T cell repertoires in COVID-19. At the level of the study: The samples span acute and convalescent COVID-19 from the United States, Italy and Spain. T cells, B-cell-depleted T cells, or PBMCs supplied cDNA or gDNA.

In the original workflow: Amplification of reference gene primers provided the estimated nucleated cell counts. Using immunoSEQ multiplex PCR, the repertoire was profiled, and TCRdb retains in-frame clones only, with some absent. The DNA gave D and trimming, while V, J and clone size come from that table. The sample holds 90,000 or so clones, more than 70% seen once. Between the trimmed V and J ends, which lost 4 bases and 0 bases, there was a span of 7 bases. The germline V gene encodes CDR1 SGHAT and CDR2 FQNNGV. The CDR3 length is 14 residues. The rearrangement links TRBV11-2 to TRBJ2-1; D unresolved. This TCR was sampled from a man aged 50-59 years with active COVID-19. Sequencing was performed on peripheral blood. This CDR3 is CASSSLRSYNEQFF. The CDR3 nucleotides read TGTGCCAGCAGCTCTCTACGCTCCTACAATGAGCAGTTCTTC.